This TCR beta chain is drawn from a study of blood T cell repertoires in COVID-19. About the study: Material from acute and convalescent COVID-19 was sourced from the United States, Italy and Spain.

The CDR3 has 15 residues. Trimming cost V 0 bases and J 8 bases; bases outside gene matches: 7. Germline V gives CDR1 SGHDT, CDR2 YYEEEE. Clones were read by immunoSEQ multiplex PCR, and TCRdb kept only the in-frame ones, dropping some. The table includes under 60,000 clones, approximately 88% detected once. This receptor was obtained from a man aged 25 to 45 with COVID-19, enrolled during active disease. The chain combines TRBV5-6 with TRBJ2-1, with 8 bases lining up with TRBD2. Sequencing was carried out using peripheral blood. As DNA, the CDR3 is TGTGCCAGCAGCTTGGGTAGCGGGATCCGGGATGAGCAGTTCTTC. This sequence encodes CASSLGSGIRDEQFF.